This T cell receptor beta chain was captured by sequencing in a study of cytomegalovirus exposure and HLA in healthy donors. Whole-study context: For the roughly 400 genotyped donors, about 81% fell within the Caucasian-associated ancestry cluster. General study results and limits: An observed cluster of highly shared sequence variants was recorded as a likely sequencing artifact. Usually a TCR sequence was rare, but some public TCRs were found in many donors. Fewer N-insertions than the roughly 670-donor mean were reportedly shown by an Asian-associated ancestry cluster in a later analysis.

As for this clone: The target antigen is unknown.

It was with 60 Vbeta and 13 Jbeta primers that the PCR ran. TCRdb's copy holds only in-frame clones and misses some; the assay was immunoSEQ multiplex PCR. The sample lists over 85,000 clones; approximately 78% were seen once. Specimen: PBMCs. The sequence came from a woman aged 25 to 39 in good health and CMV-seronegative.

In DNA form, the CDR3 reads TGTGCCAGCAGTTTAGGACAGGGGTATGAAAAACTGTTTTTT. This gives the protein CASSLGQGYEKLFF. The V call is TRBV28, the J call TRBJ1-4; 9 bases agree with TRBD1. The CDR3 loop spans 14 amino acids. V lost 2 bases to trimming and J lost 6 bases; unmatched junction nucleotides: 1. CDR1 and CDR2 from the germline V gene are MDHEN and SYDVKM.